This T cell receptor (beta chain) stems from a study of cytomegalovirus exposure and HLA in healthy donors. Study information: An earlier analysis identified 117 million unique TCR beta sequences in 150 million to 200 million T cells. Study-level findings and limits: V- and J-gene trimming of TCR beta was linked (in a later analysis) to a missense DCLRE1C variant.

V lost 5 bases and J lost 5, with 16 bases in between. The CDR3 runs 15 residues. Germline V gene lookup returns CDR1 SGHNT and CDR2 YENEEA. For this clone: Its specificity is not known.

This PCR relied on a set of 60 Vbeta primers and 13 Jbeta primers. Only in-frame clones appear in the TCRdb table, and some are missing; sequencing was by immunoSEQ multiplex PCR. The repertoire consists of 150,000 to 200,000 clones, with roughly 80% occurring once and the leading ten covering approximately 0.8%. This clonotype originated in a woman aged 18-29 years in good health and CMV-seronegative. This rearrangement joins TRBV11-3 to TRBJ2-1, with a tentative D call TRBD2 (7 bases). The sequenced sample was PBMCs. CDR3 protein: CASSLRGGLDNEQFF. The DNA for the CDR3 is TGTGCCAGCAGCCTAAGGGGGGGCTTGGACAATGAGCAGTTCTTC. The full variable domain, in which reference TRBV11-3 and TRBJ2-1 provide the parts outside the CDR3, is EAGVVQSPRYKIIEKKQPVAFWCNPISGHNTLYWYLQNLGQGPELLIRYENEEAVDDSQLPKDRFSAERLKGVDSTLKIQPAELGDSAVYLCASSLRGGLDNEQFFGPGTRLTVL.